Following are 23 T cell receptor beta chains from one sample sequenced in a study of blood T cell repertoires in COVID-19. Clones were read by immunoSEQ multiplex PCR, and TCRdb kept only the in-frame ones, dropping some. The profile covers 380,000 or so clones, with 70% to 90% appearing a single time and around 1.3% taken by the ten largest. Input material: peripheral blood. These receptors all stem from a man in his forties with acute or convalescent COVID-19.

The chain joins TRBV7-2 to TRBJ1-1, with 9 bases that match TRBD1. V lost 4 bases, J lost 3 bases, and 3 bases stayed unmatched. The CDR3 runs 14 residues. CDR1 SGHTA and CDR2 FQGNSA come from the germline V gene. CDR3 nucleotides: TGTGCCAGCAGCTGGGACAGGGAAGACACTGAAGCTTTCTTT. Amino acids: CASSWDREDTEAFF.

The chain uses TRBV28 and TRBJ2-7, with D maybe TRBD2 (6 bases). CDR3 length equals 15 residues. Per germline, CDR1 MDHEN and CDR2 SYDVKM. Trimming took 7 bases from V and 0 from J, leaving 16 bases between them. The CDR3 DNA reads TGTGCCAGCATCATGGGACGGGGGAGCTCCTACGAGCAGTACTTC. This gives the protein CASIMGRGSSYEQYF.

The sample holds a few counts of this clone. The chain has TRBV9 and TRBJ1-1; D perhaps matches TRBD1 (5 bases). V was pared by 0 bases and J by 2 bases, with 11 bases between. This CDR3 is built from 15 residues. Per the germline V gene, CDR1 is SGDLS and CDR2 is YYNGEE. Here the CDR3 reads CASSVVQGFNTEAFF. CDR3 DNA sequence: TGTGCCAGCAGCGTAGTTCAGGGCTTCAACACTGAAGCTTTCTTT.

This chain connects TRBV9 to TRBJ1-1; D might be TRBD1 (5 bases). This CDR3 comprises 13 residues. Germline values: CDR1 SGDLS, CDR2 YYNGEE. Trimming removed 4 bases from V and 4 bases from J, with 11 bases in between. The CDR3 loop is CASSTQGGTEAFF. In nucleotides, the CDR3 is TGTGCCAGCAGCACCCAGGGAGGCACTGAAGCTTTCTTT.

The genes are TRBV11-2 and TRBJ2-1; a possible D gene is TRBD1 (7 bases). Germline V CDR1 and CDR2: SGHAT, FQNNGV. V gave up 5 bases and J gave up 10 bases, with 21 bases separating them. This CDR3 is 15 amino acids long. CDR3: CASSQRGRGAQEQFF. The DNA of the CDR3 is TGTGCCAGCAGCCAAAGGGGGCGGGGTGCACAAGAGCAGTTCTTC.

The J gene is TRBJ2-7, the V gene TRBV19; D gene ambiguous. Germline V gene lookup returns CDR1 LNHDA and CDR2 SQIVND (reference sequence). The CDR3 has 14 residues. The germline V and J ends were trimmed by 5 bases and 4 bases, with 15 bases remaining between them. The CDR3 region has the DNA TGTGCCAGTAGTCGCCTGGCAAACGAATACGAGCAGTACTTC. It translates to CASSRLANEYEQYF.

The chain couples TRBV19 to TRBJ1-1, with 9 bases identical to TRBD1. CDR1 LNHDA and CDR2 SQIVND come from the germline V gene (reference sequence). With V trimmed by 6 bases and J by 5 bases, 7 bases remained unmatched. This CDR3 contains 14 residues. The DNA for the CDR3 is TGTGCCAGTAGAATCACAGGGGGCCGAACTGAAGCTTTCTTT. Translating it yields CASRITGGRTEAFF.

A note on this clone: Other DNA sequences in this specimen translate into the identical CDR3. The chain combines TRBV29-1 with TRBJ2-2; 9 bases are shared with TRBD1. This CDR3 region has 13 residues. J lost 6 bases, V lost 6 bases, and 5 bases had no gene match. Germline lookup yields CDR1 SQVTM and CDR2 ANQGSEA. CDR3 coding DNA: TGCAGCGTACGCAGACAGGGGGCCGGGGAGCTGTTTTTT. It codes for CSVRRQGAGELFF.

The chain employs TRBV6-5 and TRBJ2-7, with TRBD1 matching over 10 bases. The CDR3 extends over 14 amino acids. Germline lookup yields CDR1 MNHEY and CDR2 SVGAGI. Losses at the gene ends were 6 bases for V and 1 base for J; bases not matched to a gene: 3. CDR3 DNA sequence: TGTGCCAGCAGCCGGACAGGGGGGTCCTACGAGCAGTACTTC. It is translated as CASSRTGGSYEQYF.

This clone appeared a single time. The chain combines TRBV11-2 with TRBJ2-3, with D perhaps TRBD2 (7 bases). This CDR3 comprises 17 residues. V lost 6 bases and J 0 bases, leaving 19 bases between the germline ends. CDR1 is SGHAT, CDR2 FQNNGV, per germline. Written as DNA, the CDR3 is TGTGCCAGCAGGAGCGGGCGGGGGCACTCTAGCACAGATACGCAGTATTTT. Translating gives CASRSGRGHSSTDTQYF.

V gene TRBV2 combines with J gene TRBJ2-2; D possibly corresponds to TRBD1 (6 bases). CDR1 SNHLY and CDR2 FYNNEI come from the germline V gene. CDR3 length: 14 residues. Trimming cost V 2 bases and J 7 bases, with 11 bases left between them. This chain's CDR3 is CASSEWGLNGELFF. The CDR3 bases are TGTGCCAGCAGTGAATGGGGGCTGAACGGGGAGCTGTTTTTT. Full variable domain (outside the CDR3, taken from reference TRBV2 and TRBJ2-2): EPEVTQTPSHQVTQMGQEVILRCVPISNHLYFYWYRQILGQKVEFLVSFYNNEISEKSEIFDDQFSVERPDGSNFTLKIRSTKLEDSAMYFCASSEWGLNGELFFGEGSRLTVL.

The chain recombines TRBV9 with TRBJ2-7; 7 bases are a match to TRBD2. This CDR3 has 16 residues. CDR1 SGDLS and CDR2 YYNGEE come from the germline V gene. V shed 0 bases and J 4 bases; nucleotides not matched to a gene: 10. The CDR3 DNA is TGTGCCAGCAGCGTAGGGCCGCCGGGAGCGGGGTACGAGCAGTACTTC. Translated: CASSVGPPGAGYEQYF.

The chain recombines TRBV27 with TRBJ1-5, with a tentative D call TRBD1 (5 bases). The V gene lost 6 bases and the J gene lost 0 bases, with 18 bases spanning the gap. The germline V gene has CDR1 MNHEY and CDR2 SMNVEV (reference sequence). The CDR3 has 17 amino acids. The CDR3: CASSQFRGGYSNQPQHF. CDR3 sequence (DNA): TGTGCCAGCAGCCAATTTCGGGGGGGTTATAGCAATCAGCCCCAGCATTTT.

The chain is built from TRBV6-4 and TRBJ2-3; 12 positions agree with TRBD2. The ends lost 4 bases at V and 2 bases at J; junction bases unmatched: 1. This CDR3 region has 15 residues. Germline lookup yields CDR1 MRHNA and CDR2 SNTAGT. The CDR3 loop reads CASSASGGATDTQYF. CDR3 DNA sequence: TGTGCCAGCAGTGCTAGCGGGGGGGCCACAGATACGCAGTATTTT.

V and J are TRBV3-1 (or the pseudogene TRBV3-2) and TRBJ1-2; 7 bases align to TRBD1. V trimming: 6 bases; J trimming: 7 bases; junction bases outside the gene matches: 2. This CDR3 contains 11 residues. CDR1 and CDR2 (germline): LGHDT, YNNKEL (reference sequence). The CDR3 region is CASSNRGGYTF. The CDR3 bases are TGTGCCAGCAGTAACAGGGGTGGCTACACCTTC.

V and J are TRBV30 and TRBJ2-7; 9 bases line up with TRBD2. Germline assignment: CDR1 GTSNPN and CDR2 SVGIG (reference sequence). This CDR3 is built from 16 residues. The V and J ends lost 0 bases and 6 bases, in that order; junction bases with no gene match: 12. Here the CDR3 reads CAWSVPPGGRGFEQYF. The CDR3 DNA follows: TGTGCCTGGAGTGTACCCCCCGGCGGGAGGGGTTTCGAGCAGTACTTC.

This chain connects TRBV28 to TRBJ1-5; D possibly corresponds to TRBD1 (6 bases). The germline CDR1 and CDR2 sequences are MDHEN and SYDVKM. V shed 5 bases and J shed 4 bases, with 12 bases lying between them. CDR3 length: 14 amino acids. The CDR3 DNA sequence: TGTGCCAGCAGTCTCCGGGGACAAAATCAGCCCCAGCATTTT. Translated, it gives CASSLRGQNQPQHF.

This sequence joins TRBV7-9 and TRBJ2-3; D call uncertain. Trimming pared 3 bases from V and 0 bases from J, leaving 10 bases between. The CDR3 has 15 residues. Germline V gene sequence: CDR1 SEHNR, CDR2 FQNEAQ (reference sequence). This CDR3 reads CASSFSASSTDTQYF. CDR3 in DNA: TGTGCCAGCAGCTTTAGTGCTTCTAGCACAGATACGCAGTATTTT. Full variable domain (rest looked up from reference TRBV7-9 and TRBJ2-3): DTGVSQNPRHKITKRGQNVTFRCDPISEHNRLYWYRQTLGQGPEFLTYFQNEAQLEKSRLLSDRFSAERPKGSFSTLEIQRTEQGDSAMYLCASSFSASSTDTQYFGPGTRLTVL.

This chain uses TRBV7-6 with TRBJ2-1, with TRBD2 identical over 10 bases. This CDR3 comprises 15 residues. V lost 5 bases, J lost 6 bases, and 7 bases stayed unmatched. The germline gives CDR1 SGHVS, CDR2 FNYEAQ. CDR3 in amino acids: CASSLGSGGINEQFF. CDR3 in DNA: TGTGCCAGCAGCCTCGGTAGCGGGGGGATCAATGAGCAGTTCTTC.

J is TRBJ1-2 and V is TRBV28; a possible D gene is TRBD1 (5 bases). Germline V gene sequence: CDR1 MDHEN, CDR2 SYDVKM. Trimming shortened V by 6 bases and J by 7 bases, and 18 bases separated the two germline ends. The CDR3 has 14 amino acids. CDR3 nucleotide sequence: TGTGCCAGCAGCACTGCAGGGATGCTTGGTGGCTACACCTTC. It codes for CASSTAGMLGGYTF.

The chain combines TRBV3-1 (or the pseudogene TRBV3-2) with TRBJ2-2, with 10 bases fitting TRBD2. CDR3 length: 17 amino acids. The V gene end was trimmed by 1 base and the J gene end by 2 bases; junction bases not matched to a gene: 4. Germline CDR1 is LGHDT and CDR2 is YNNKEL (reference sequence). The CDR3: CASSQGSSGRNTGELFF. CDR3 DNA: TGTGCCAGCAGCCAAGGGTCTAGCGGGAGAAACACCGGGGAGCTGTTTTTT.

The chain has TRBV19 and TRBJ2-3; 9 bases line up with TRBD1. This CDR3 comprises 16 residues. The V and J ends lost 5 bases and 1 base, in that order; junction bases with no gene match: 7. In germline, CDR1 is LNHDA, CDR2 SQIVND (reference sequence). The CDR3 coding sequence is TGTGCCAGTAGTGCCTGGGACAGGGTGGGCACAGATACGCAGTATTTT. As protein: CASSAWDRVGTDTQYF.

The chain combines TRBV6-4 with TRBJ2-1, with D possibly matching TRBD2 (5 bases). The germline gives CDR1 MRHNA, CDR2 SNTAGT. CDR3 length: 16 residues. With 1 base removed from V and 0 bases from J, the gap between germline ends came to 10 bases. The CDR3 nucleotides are TGTGCCAGCAGTGACTTTAGCGTGAGCTCCTACAATGAGCAGTTCTTC. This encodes CASSDFSVSSYNEQFF.